One sample yielded the 26 T cell receptor beta chains listed below, sequenced in a study of early T cells in non-severe SARS-CoV-2 infection. TCRdb analysed the 5' RACE reads with MiXCR anew, one entry per CDR3 protein. The sample carries around 64,000 distinct CDR3 sequences, over 9.5% recorded once. Sequenced material: whole blood. These receptors all stem from an adult who was a healthcare worker with PCR-confirmed SARS-CoV-2 infection or an uninfected control (not recorded which).

This rearrangement joins TRBV18 to TRBJ2-3, with D uncertain. V was clipped by 6 bases and J by 0 bases, with 7 bases between them. Germline V CDR1 and CDR2: KGHSH, LQKENI. The CDR3 covers 13 residues. CDR3 sequence reads: CASSDRSTDTQYF. The CDR3 DNA reads TGTGCCAGCTCTGACCGGAGCACAGATACGCAGTATTTT.

This clonotype was picked up many times. The V gene is TRBV5-5, the J gene TRBJ1-2; 8 bases align to TRBD1. The germline gives CDR1 SGHKS, CDR2 YYEKEE (reference sequence). The CDR3 length is 13 residues. V was pared by 4 bases and J by 6 bases, with 5 bases of the junction left unmatched. CDR3 nucleotides: TGTGCCAGCAGCCGACAGGGGAGTGATGGCTACACCTTC. This codes for CASSRQGSDGYTF.

This clonotype has a count of ten or more. This chain links TRBV7-2 with TRBJ1-2; D call uncertain. Germline assignment: CDR1 SGHTA and CDR2 FQGNSA. The CDR3 contains 12 residues. V lost 1 base, J lost 10 bases, and 10 bases lay in between. The CDR3 bases are TGTGCCAGCAGCTTAGTACGGGAGGTCTACACCTTC. It yields the protein CASSLVREVYTF.

As regards this clonotype: A read error may produce the germline difference seen at one junction end. The rearrangement links TRBV7-7 to TRBJ2-2; TRBD1 matches 8 bases. This CDR3 spans 15 amino acids. Germline CDR1 is SSHAT and CDR2 is FNYEAQ (reference sequence). The CDR3 DNA reads TGTGCTAGCAGCTTATCATCAGGGGGCGGCGGGGAGCTGTTTTTT. Protein product: CASSLSSGGGGELFF.

This clonotype was observed at least ten times. The chain recombines TRBV30 with TRBJ1-1; TRBD1 matches at 7 bases. This CDR3 has 14 residues. The junction had 6 bases not matched to a gene; V was cut back by 0 bases and J by 5 bases. In germline, CDR1 is GTSNPN, CDR2 SVGIG (reference sequence). CDR3 sequence reads: CAWSVKRGRTEAFF. CDR3 DNA sequence: TGTGCCTGGAGTGTAAAGAGGGGGCGGACTGAAGCTTTCTTT.

The J gene is TRBJ2-7, the V gene TRBV6-5, with TRBD1 matching over 9 bases. V shed 5 bases, J shed 2 bases, and the junction held 7 bases outside the gene matches. Germline CDR1 MNHEY, CDR2 SVGAGI. The CDR3 loop spans 15 amino acids. The CDR3 loop is CASSKSRTGAYEQYF. Written as DNA, the CDR3 is TGTGCCAGCAGTAAAAGTCGGACAGGGGCCTACGAGCAGTACTTC.

This clonotype was recorded a few times. V gene TRBV24-1 combines with J gene TRBJ2-3, with 10 bases matching TRBD2. This CDR3 contains 13 residues. Germline V lookup: CDR1 KGHDR, CDR2 SFDVKD. Germline trimming cut 9 bases from V and 1 base from J; bases unmatched to any gene: 0. The CDR3 sequence: CATGTSGTDTQYF. CDR3 sequence (DNA): TGTGCCACCGGGACTAGCGGCACAGATACGCAGTATTTT.

This chain links TRBV20-1 with TRBJ2-7; tentative D call: TRBD2 (5 bases). The CDR3 covers 15 residues. CDR1 and CDR2 from the germline V gene are DFQATT and SNEGSKA (reference sequence). V was shortened by 3 bases and J by 0 bases, with 15 bases between the two germline ends. CDR3 nucleotide sequence: TGCAGTGCTAGCCGCTTTAGCGCGAGCTCCTACGAGCAGTACTTC. Protein: CSASRFSASSYEQYF.

This clonotype was counted a few times. The chain employs TRBV2 and TRBJ2-7; D remains ambiguous. CDR1 is SNHLY and CDR2 is FYNNEI in the germline V gene. V was shortened by 3 bases and J by 5 bases, with 11 bases between the two germline ends. This CDR3 is 13 amino acids long. The CDR3 protein is CASSEYGIHEQYF. DNA of the CDR3: TGTGCCAGCAGTGAGTATGGTATCCACGAGCAGTACTTC.

This clonotype was found many times. V gene TRBV30 combines with J gene TRBJ1-5; 7 bases align to TRBD1. Looked up from germline, CDR1 is GTSNPN and CDR2 is SVGIG (reference sequence). The CDR3 length is 16 residues. V dropped 3 bases and J dropped 1; count of bases not matched to a gene: 9. The CDR3 region has the DNA TGTGCCTGGAGCCCTGAGACAGGGAGAAGCAATCAGCCCCAGCATTTT. Translated: CAWSPETGRSNQPQHF.

At least ten counts were recorded for this clonotype. The chain recombines TRBV12-3 or TRBV12-4 with TRBJ2-2; D call uncertain. CDR3 size: 11 residues. With 3 bases removed from V and 6 bases from J, the gap between germline ends came to 2 bases. CDR3 sequence: CASSFSGELFF. As DNA, the CDR3 is TGTGCCAGCAGTTTTTCCGGGGAGCTGTTTTTT.

In this sample, this clonotype turned up a few times. This chain links TRBV7-8 with TRBJ2-3, with TRBD2 identical over 8 bases. Germline trimming cut 5 bases from V and 4 bases from J; bases unmatched to any gene: 11. The CDR3 has 16 amino acids. Germline V lookup: CDR1 SGHVS, CDR2 FQNEAQ. The CDR3 loop is CASSNRAGAGSDTQYF. The CDR3 DNA follows: TGTGCCAGCAGCAACAGAGCGGGAGCTGGGTCAGATACGCAGTATTTT.

The V call is TRBV12-3 or TRBV12-4, the J call TRBJ1-2; D might be TRBD1 (6 bases). V lost 5 bases and J lost 4, with 14 bases in between. The CDR3 has 14 amino acids. The chain's CDR3 is CASSPRDKPYGYTF. The CDR3, as DNA: TGTGCCAGCAGTCCCCGGGACAAACCCTATGGCTACACCTTC.

The rearrangement links TRBV20-1 to TRBJ2-2; D ambiguous. From germline, CDR1 is DFQATT and CDR2 SNEGSKA (reference sequence). The CDR3 length is 14 residues. V was pared by 0 bases and J by 2 bases, with 7 bases between. The CDR3 coding sequence is TGCAGTGCTAGAGATAAATTAAACACCGGGGAGCTGTTTTTT. It translates to CSARDKLNTGELFF.

The chain links TRBV19 to TRBJ2-7, with 8 bases identical to TRBD1. J lost 2 bases, V lost 4 bases, and 4 bases had no gene match. Germline values: CDR1 LNHDA, CDR2 SQIVND (reference sequence). CDR3 length: 14 residues. In nucleotides, the CDR3 is TGTGCCAGTAGTACCGGACAGGGACCCTACGAGCAGTACTTC. Translated: CASSTGQGPYEQYF.

For this clonotype: It may be a read error: a sequence one base away is much more abundant. The chain recombines TRBV10-3 with TRBJ2-7; unclear D gene. The V gene's germline CDR1 is ENHRY and CDR2 SYGVKD. The V and J ends lost 3 bases and 5 bases respectively, with 8 bases between them. The CDR3 is made up of 12 amino acids. DNA for the CDR3: TGTGCCATCAGTGAAGGAGTGAACGAGCAGTACTTC. This gives the protein CAISEGVNEQYF.

This clonotype was detected a few times. The chain couples TRBV29-1 to TRBJ2-2; D not certain. The germline CDR1 and CDR2 sequences are SQVTM and ANQGSEA. The CDR3 has 12 amino acids. V shed 8 bases and J shed 4 bases, with 11 bases lying between them. The CDR3 sequence is CSYSRSTGELFF. The DNA of the CDR3 is TGCAGCTATTCAAGGAGCACCGGGGAGCTGTTTTTT.

This clonotype showed up many times. The chain has TRBV25-1 and TRBJ2-4; D not resolved. The V end lost 4 bases, the J end lost 8 bases, and 6 bases lay between the germline ends. CDR1 and CDR2 from the germline V gene are MGHDK and SYGVNS. There are 11 residues in the CDR3. CDR3 loop: CASSGLDIQYF. CDR3 in DNA: TGTGCCAGCAGTGGTTTGGACATTCAGTACTTC.

This chain links TRBV6-6 with TRBJ2-3; D remains ambiguous. The V gene lost 9 bases and the J gene lost 0 bases, with 13 bases spanning the gap. This CDR3 contains 14 residues. Germline CDR1 and CDR2: MNHNY and SVGAGI (reference sequence). CDR3 amino acids: CASRRRSSTDTQYF. CDR3 nucleotide sequence: TGTGCCAGTCGACGTAGGAGCAGCACAGATACGCAGTATTTT.

CDR3 sequence reads: CASSPGREDGYTF. CDR3 nucleotides: TGTGCCAGCTCACCCGGCAGGGAGGATGGCTACACCTTC. The V gene is TRBV18, the J gene TRBJ1-2, with a possible D match to TRBD1 (5 bases). Germline loops: CDR1 KGHSH, CDR2 LQKENI. Trimming left V 3 bases short and J 6 bases short, with 11 bases between. The CDR3 loop spans 13 amino acids.

This chain connects TRBV27 to TRBJ2-3; TRBD2 matches 8 bases. V shed 6 bases, J shed 5 bases, and the junction held 13 bases outside the gene matches. Germline CDR1 and CDR2: MNHEY and SMNVEV (reference sequence). CDR3 length: 16 residues. The CDR3 DNA reads as TGTGCCAGCAGAACTCAACCGGGACTAGTAAGAGATACGCAGTATTTT. Encoded protein: CASRTQPGLVRDTQYF.

A few counts support this clonotype. The rearrangement joins TRBV20-1 to TRBJ2-5; TRBD2 matches 13 bases. Trimming cost V 6 bases and J 1 base; bases outside gene matches: 8. Per germline, CDR1 DFQATT and CDR2 SNEGSKA (reference sequence). This CDR3 is built from 16 residues. The DNA for the CDR3 is TGCAGTGCACATAGACTAGCGGGAGGCGCCCAAGAGACCCAGTACTTC. Amino acid sequence: CSAHRLAGGAQETQYF.

Points on this clonotype: Being one base from a much bigger clone, this may be a read error. The rearrangement joins TRBV28 to TRBJ2-3; D call uncertain. Germline-derived CDR1 and CDR2 are MDHEN and SYDVKM. This CDR3 spans 11 amino acids. This CDR3 is CASRDRDMQYF. The CDR3 nucleotides are TGTGCCAGCAGGGATCGAGATATGCAGTATTTT.

The CDR3 DNA reads as TGTGCCAGCATGGGTAGTCCCCTCTTGGAGACCCAGTACTTC. Residues: CASMGSPLLETQYF. The chain couples TRBV6-1 to TRBJ2-5, with D unresolved. CDR1 and CDR2 (germline): MNHNS, SASEGT. Trimming pared 7 bases from V and 5 bases from J, leaving 17 bases between. This CDR3 contains 14 residues.

In this sample, this clonotype turned up a few times. V is TRBV12-5 and J is TRBJ2-7; 8 bases agree with TRBD2. Germline lookup yields CDR1 LGHNT and CDR2 FRNRAP. V dropped 3 bases and J dropped 6; count of bases not matched to a gene: 13. CDR3 length equals 16 residues. The CDR3 coding sequence is TGTGCTAGTGGTTTCCTCGTACGGGAGGGCCGTTTCGAGCAGTACTTC. Encoded protein: CASGFLVREGRFEQYF.

The CDR3 bases are TGTGCCATCAGTACAGGGCTTGCTGAAGCTTTCTTT. Its protein product is CAISTGLAEAFF. The chain employs TRBV10-3 and TRBJ1-1; TRBD1 might be the D (6 bases). V lost 5 bases and J lost 6, with 10 bases in between. Germline V gene sequence: CDR1 ENHRY, CDR2 SYGVKD. This CDR3 is 12 amino acids long.